The T cell receptor beta chain described here comes from a study of T cell responses to AZD1222 COVID-19 vaccine. In the study overall: Recipients boosted at about 4 weeks or about 12 weeks are pooled. Overall study findings and caveats: The donor group comprised mostly white British people and more females; the analysis possibly underestimated clonal diversity. Spike-specific TCR repertoires showed rising breadth and depth after two AZD1222 doses.

This CDR3 contains 17 residues. Germline V gives CDR1 SGHNT, CDR2 YYREEE (reference sequence). V shed 3 bases, J shed 2 bases, and the junction held 12 bases outside the gene matches. On this clone itself: Its antigen remains unidentified.

The protocol was immunoSEQ multiplex PCR, while the TCRdb copy is restricted to in-frame clones and leaves out a portion. Counted here are roughly 130,000 clones, about 92% occurring once; the ten biggest clones make up 2.5% to 3.5%. V gene TRBV5-4 combines with J gene TRBJ2-3; 7 bases are a match to TRBD2. This clonotype was sampled from an adult in good health. The starting material was peripheral blood, obtained on day 0 of AZD1222 vaccination. The CDR3: CASSSEYPSGNTDTQYF. The CDR3 DNA reads TGTGCCAGCAGCTCGGAGTATCCTAGCGGAAACACAGATACGCAGTATTTT.